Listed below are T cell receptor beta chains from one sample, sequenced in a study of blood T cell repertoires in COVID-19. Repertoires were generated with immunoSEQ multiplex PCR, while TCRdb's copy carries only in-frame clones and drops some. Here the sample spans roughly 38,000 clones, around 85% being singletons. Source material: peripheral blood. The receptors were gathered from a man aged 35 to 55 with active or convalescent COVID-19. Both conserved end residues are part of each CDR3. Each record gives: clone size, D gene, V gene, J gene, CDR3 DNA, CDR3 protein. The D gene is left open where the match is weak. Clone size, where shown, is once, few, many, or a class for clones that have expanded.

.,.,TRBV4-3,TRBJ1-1,TGCGCCAGCAGCCAAGGATCCGGAGGGATAAACACTGAAGCTTTCTTT,CASSQGSGGINTEAFF
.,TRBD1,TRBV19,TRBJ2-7,TGTGCTTCAGACAGGGTATACTTC,CASDRVYF
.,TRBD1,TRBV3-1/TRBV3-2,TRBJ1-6,TGTGCCAGCAGCTATCAACAGGGGACCTATAATTCACCCCTCCACTTT,CASSYQQGTYNSPLHF
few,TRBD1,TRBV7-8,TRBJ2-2,TGTGCCAGCAGCCCGCGGACAGGGAAAACCGGGGAGCTGTTTTTT,CASSPRTGKTGELFF
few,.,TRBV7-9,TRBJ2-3,TGTGCCAGCAGCTTGGGAGCGAAAGATACGCAGTATTTT,CASSLGAKDTQYF
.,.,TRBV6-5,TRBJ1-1,TGTGCCAGCAGTTACTCGGTACGGTTGAGCACTGAAGCTTTCTTT,CASSYSVRLSTEAFF
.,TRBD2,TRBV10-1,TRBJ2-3,TGCGCCAGCAGTGAGTCTCGCCTAGCGGAGACAGATACGCAGTATTTT,CASSESRLAETDTQYF
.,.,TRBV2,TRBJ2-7,TGTGCCAGCAGCACCGACAGGCCCTACGAGCAGTACTTC,CASSTDRPYEQYF
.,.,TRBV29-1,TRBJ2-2,TGCAGCGTTGAAGATCGGGGCGGGGTGAACACCGGGGAGCTGTTTTTT,CSVEDRGGVNTGELFF
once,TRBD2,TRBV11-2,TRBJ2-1,TGTGCCAGCAGCCCTTACCCCCTAGCGGGGGGGCTCAATGAGCAGTTCTTC,CASSPYPLAGGLNEQFF
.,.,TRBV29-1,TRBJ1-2,TGCAGCGTTGGCCTTCGGGGAGGACGCGGCTACACCTTC,CSVGLRGGRGYTF
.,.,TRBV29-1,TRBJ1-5,TGCAGCGTTGGGTCAGGGCAAAATCAGCCCCAGCATTTT,CSVGSGQNQPQHF
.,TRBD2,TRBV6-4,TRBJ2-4,TGTGCCAGCAGTGACTCGAGTCGGAGTAGCGGGGGAAACATTCAGTACTTC,CASSDSSRSSGGNIQYF
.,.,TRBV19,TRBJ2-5,TGTGCCAGTAGTATGGGGGGTATCGTCTTTCAAGAGACCCAGTACTTC,CASSMGGIVFQETQYF
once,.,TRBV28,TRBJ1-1,TGTCCTCAAATGTGGCCGCCAACCCGAGCTTTCTTT,CPQMWPPTRAFF
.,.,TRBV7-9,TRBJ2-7,TGTGCCAGCAGCTTAGCGCAAGGGGACTCCTACGAGCAGTACTTC,CASSLAQGDSYEQYF
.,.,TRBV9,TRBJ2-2,TGTGCCAGCAGCGTAGGACTTTTAAATCACGGGGAGCTGTTTTTT,CASSVGLLNHGELFF
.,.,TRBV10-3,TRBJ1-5,TGTGCCATCAGATCGGACAGAGACAATCAGCCCCAGCATTTT,CAIRSDRDNQPQHF
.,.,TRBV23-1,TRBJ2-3,TGCGCCAGCAGTCAATCTGAAGGGAACAGACTACAAGATACGCAGTATTTT,CASSQSEGNRLQDTQYF
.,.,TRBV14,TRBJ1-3,TGTGCCAGCAGCCAAGATTGGAGGGGAAACACCATATATTTT,CASSQDWRGNTIYF
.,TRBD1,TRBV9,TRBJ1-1,TGTGCCAGCAGCGTAGGTGGAGGGGGCAAGAACACTGAAGCTTTCTTT,CASSVGGGGKNTEAFF
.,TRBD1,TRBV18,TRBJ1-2,TGTGCCAGCTCACTATTGGACAGGGAGCATGGCTACACCTTC,CASSLLDREHGYTF
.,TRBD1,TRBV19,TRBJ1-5,TGTGCCAGTAAGGGACAGGGGCGTAATCAGCCCCAGCATTTT,CASKGQGRNQPQHF
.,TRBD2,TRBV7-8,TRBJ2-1,TGTGCCAGCAGCTTACACCCTTCGACTAGCGGGGGCCAAAATGAGCAGTTCTTC,CASSLHPSTSGGQNEQFF
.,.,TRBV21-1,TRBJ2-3,TGTGCCAGCAGCAAAGGAAGGGGCGGGAGGTCTAGCACAGATACGCAGTATTTT,CASSKGRGGRSSTDTQYF
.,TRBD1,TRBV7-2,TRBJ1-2,TGTGCCAGCAGCTTGAGGACAGGCCCTAACTATGGCTACACCTTC,CASSLRTGPNYGYTF
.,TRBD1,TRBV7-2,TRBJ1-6,TGTGCCAGCAGCTTAAACGGGGGACAGGCCAATTCACCCCTCCACTTT,CASSLNGGQANSPLHF
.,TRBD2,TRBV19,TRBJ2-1,TGTGCCAGTAGTATAGATGGGACTAGCGGGGGGGATTACAATGAGCAGTTCTTC,CASSIDGTSGGDYNEQFF
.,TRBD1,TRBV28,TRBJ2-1,TGTGCCAGCAGGATAACAGGGGGCGCCTACAATGAGCAGTTCTTC,CASRITGGAYNEQFF
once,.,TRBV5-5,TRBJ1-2,TGTGCCAGCAGCACGGACAGCCACTATGGCTACACCTTC,CASSTDSHYGYTF
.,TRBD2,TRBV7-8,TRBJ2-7,TGTGCCAGCAGCCCGGGACTAAGGCCCCTCGAGCAGTACTTC,CASSPGLRPLEQYF
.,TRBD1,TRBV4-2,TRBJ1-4,TGTGCCAGCAGCTCGAACAACAGGGGGCGAGGCGAAAAACTGTTTTTT,CASSSNNRGRGEKLFF
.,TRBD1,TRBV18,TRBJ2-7,TGTGCCAGCTCACCAACCTCCGCAGGGACAGGATCCTACGAGCAGTACTTC,CASSPTSAGTGSYEQYF
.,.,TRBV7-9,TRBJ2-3,TGTGCCAGCACCTCGACGGGGGTGGATACGCAGTATTTT,CASTSTGVDTQYF
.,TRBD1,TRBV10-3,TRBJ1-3,TGTGCCATCAGGACGACAGGGGGATCTGGAAACACCATATATTTT,CAIRTTGGSGNTIYF
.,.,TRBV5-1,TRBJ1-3,TGCGCCAGCAGCCCCCAGGCTAATATCGCTGGAAACACCATATATTTT,CASSPQANIAGNTIYF
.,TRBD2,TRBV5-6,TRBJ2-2,TGTGCCAGCAGCTTGGCCATTGTAAGCGGGAGGGTTACCGGGGAGCTGTTTTTT,CASSLAIVSGRVTGELFF
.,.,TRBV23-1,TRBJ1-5,TGCGCCAGCAGTCAGGGGGGTAGCAATCAGCCCCAGCATTTT,CASSQGGSNQPQHF
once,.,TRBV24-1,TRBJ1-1,TGTGCCACCAGTCCTGCGCGGGGGGTCGACACTGAAGCTTTCTTT,CATSPARGVDTEAFF
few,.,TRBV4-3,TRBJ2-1,TGCGCCAGCAGCCAAGATTTAGCGACGGATGAGCAGTTCTTC,CASSQDLATDEQFF
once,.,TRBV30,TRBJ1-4,TGTGCCTGGAGCGCCCTCGGAGGGAGTGAAAAACTGTTTTTT,CAWSALGGSEKLFF
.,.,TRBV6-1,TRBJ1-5,TGTGCCAGCAGTGAAGACCCTCCCCTCTTACACCGTCAGCCCCAGCATTTT,CASSEDPPLLHRQPQHF
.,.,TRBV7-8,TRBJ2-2,TGTGCCAGCAGCCCCCGGACGGGACTGACCGGGGAGCTGTTTTTT,CASSPRTGLTGELFF
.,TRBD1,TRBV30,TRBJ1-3,TGTGCCTGGCAGGGGGCCTCTGGAAACACCATATATTTT,CAWQGASGNTIYF
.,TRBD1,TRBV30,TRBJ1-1,TGTGCCTGGAGACCGGGACAGGGGAACACTGAAGCTTTCTTT,CAWRPGQGNTEAFF
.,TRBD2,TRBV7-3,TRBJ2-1,TGTGCCAGCAGCCCCCCGGGGCGGGAGCTGAATGAGCAGTTCTTC,CASSPPGRELNEQFF
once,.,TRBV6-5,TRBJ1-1,TGTGCCAGCAGTTACGCCAGGAAGGGGGAAGCTTTCTTT,CASSYARKGEAFF
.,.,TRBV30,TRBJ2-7,TGTGCCTGGAGTGTCTTAGACGGTGGAGGCGAGCAGTACTTC,CAWSVLDGGGEQYF
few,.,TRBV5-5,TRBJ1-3,TGTGCCAGCAGCTCACCGGTGGACTACGGAAACACCATATATTTT,CASSSPVDYGNTIYF
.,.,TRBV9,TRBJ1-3,TGTGCCAGCAGCGCTGAGGTCTCTGGAAACACCATATATTTT,CASSAEVSGNTIYF
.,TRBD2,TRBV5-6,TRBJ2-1,TGTGCCAGCAGCTTGGTAACAGCGGGGCCCCGAAGGCAGTTCTTC,CASSLVTAGPRRQFF
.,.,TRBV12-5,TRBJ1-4,TGTGCTAGTGCCAAACCCCGCGGGGTTTATGAAAAACTGTTTTTT,CASAKPRGVYEKLFF
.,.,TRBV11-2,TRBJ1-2,TGTGCCAGCAGTCGCGGAAACCTCTATGGCTACACCTTC,CASSRGNLYGYTF
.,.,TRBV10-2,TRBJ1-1,TGCGCCAGCACAAGACAGGATGGGAACACTGAAGCTTTCTTT,CASTRQDGNTEAFF
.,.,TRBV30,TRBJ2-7,TGTGCCTGGAGTCTAGATTTCTACGAGCAGTACTTC,CAWSLDFYEQYF
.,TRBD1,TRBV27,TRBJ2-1,TGTGCCAGCAGTTTCGGGGGACAGGTCAATGAGCAGTTCTTC,CASSFGGQVNEQFF
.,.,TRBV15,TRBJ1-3,TGTGCCACCAGCACGGACAGAGGAAACACCATATATTTT,CATSTDRGNTIYF
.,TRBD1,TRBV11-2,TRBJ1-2,TGTGCCAGCAGCTTAGGCGACAGGGGGCAGTATGGCTACACCTTC,CASSLGDRGQYGYTF
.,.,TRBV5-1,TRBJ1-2,TGCGCCAGCAGCACCTTACAGGACGTCTATGGCTACACCTTC,CASSTLQDVYGYTF